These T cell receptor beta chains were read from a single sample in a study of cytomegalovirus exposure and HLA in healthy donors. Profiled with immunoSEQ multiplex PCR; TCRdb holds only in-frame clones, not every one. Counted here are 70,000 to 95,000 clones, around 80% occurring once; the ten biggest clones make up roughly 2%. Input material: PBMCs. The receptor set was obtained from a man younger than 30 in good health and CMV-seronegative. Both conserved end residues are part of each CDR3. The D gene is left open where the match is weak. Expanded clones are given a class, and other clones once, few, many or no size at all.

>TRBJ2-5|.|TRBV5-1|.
TGCGCCAGCTCACCTCGGTACCAAGAGACCCAGTACTTC
CASSPRYQETQYF
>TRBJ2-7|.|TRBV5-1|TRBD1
TGCGCCAGCAGCTTGCACGGACAGGGAACGGACGAGCAGTACTTC
CASSLHGQGTDEQYF
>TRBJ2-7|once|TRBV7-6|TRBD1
TGTGCCAGCAGCTCAAACAGGGGATCCTACGAGCAGTACTTC
CASSSNRGSYEQYF
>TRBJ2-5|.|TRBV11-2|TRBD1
TGTGCCAGCAGCCCGGGAACCGGGACAGTAATAGAGACCCAGTACTTC
CASSPGTGTVIETQYF
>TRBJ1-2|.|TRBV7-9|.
TGTTCCAGCAGCGACCTAGTAGGGGGATCTAACTATGGCTACACCTTC
CSSSDLVGGSNYGYTF
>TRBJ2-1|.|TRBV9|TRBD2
TGTGCCAGCAGCCCTTCTAGCGGGGAAATAAGTGAGCAGTTCTTC
CASSPSSGEISEQFF
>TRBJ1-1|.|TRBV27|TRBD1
TGTGCCAGCAGCTACAGGGGGGAAACTGAAGCTTTCTTT
CASSYRGETEAFF
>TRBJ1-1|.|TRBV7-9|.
TGTTCCAGCAGCTTAGATCCCTACCCGGTGGACACTGAAGCTTTCTTT
CSSSLDPYPVDTEAFF
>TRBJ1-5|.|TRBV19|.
TGTGCCAGTGTCTCCAGGGATATTAGCAATCAGCCCCAGCATTTT
CASVSRDISNQPQHF
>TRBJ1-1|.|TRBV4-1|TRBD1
TGCGCCAGCAGCCAAGATGGGCAGGGGGCTGAAGCTTTCTTT
CASSQDGQGAEAFF
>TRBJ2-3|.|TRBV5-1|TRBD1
TGCGCCAGCAGTTTTCAGGGGGCGGCCACAGATACGCAGTATTTT
CASSFQGAATDTQYF
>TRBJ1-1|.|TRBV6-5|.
TGTGCCAGCAGGTCAGGGTACACTGAAGCTTTCTTT
CASRSGYTEAFF
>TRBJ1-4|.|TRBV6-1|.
TGTGCCAGCAGGTTGGGGGGGCGAGGAGAAAAACTGTTTTTT
CASRLGGRGEKLFF
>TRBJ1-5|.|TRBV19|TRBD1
TGTGCCAGTACCAGGGGGCTTGATCAGCCCCAGCATTTT
CASTRGLDQPQHF
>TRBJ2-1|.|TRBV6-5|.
TGTGCCAGCACCGAGCCTTCGAACAGAAATGAGCAGTTCTTC
CASTEPSNRNEQFF
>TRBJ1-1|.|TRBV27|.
TGTGCCAGCAGTCCCGGGTTCCCGGCGGGGACTGAAGCTTTCTTT
CASSPGFPAGTEAFF
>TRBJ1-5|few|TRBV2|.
TGTGCCAGCACCCGGGGGGAGAATCAGCCCCAGCATTTT
CASTRGENQPQHF
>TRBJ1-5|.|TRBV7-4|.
TGTGCCAGCAGCTTAGGGGGGGTGGGCCAGCCCCAGCATTTT
CASSLGGVGQPQHF
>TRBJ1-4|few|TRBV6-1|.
TGTGCCAGCAGAGACGGGGAACTAAAACTGTTTTTT
CASRDGELKLFF
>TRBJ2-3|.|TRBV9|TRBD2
TGTGCCAGCAGCGCCCTCCCGGGGGGGGGACTAGCTACAGATACGCAGTATTTT
CASSALPGGGLATDTQYF
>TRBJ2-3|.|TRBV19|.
TGTGCCAGTAGTTTTAGGGGCCCGGAAACAGATACGCAGTATTTT
CASSFRGPETDTQYF
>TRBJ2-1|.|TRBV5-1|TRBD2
TGCGCCAGCAGCCCGTCGGGGAGCGGGGGGGACAATGAGCAGTTCTTC
CASSPSGSGGDNEQFF
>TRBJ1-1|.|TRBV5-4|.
TGTGCCAGCAGCCGGGGGGACCGGGCCCTAATGACAAGTTTTGAAGCTTTCTTT
CASSRGDRALMTSFEAFF
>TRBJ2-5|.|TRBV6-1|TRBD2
TGTGCCAGCAAGGACGGGGGGGTTGAGACCCAGTACTTC
CASKDGGVETQYF
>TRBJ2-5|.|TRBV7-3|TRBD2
TGTGCCAGCAGCTTATCAGCGGGGGGTGAGACCCAGTACTTC
CASSLSAGGETQYF
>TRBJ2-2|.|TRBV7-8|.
TGTGCCAGCAGCCGACAGGAAACCGGGGAGCTGTTTTTT
CASSRQETGELFF
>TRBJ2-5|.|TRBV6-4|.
TGTGCCAGCAGCCAAGTGGGGGGGGCTCCTTGGGAGACCCAGTACTTC
CASSQVGGAPWETQYF
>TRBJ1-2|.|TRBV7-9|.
TGTGCCAGCAGCCTTGGGGGGGGGTCGAACTATGGCTACACCTTC
CASSLGGGSNYGYTF
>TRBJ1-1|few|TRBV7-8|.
TGTGCCAGCAGCTCGGACATCATGAACACTGAAGCTTTCTTT
CASSSDIMNTEAFF